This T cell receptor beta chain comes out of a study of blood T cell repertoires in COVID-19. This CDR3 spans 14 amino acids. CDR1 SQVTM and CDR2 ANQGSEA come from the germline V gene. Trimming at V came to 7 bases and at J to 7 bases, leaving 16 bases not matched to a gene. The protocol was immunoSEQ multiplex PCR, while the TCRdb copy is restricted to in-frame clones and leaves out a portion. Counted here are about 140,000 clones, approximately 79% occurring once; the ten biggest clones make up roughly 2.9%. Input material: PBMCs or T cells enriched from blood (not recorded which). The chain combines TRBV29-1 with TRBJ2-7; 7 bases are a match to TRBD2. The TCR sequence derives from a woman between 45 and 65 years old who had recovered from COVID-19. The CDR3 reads CSARPSGADREQYF. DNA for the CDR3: TGCAGCGCCCGCCCTAGCGGAGCCGATCGGGAGCAGTACTTC.